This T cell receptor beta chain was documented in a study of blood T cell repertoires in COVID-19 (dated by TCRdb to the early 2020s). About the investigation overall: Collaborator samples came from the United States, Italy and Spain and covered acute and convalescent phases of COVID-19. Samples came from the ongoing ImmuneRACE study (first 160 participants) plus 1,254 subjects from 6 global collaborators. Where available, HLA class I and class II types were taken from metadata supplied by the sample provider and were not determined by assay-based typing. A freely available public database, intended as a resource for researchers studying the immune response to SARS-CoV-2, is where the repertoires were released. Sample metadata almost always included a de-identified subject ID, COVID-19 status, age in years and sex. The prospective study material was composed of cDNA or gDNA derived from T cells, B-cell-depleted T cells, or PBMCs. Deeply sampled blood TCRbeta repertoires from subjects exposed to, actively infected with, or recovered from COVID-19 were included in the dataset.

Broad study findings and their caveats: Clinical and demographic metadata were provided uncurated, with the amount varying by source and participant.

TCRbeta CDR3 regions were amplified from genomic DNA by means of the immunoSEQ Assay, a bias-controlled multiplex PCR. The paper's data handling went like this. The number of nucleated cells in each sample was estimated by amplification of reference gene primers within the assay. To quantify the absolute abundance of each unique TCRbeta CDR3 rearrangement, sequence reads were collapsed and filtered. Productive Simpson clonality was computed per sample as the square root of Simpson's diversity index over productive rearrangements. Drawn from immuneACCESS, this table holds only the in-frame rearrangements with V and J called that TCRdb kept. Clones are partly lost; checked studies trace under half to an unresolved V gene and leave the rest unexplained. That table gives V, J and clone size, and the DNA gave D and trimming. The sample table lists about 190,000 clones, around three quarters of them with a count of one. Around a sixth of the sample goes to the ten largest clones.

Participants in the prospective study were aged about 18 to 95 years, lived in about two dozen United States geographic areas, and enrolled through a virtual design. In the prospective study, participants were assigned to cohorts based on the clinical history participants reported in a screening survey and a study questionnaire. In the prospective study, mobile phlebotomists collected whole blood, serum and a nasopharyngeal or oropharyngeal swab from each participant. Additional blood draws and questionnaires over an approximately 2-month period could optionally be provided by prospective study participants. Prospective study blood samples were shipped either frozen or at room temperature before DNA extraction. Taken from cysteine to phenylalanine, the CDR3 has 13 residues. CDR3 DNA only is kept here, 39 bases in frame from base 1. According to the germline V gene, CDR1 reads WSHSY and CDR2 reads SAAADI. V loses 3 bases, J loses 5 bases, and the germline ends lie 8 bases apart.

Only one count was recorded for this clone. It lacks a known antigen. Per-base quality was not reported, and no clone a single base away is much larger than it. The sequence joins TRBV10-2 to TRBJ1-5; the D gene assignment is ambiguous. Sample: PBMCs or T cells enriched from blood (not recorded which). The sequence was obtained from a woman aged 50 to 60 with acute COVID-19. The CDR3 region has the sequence CASSETRDQPQHF. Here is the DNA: TGCGCCAGCAGTGAAACGAGGGATCAGCCCCAGCATTTT.